The rows below give T cell receptor beta chains drawn from one sample of a study of blood T cell repertoires in COVID-19. Libraries were prepared by immunoSEQ multiplex PCR; TCRdb keeps only in-frame clonotypes and omits some of them. The sample contains some 120,000 clones, roughly four fifths of which appear only once. Sequences were obtained from PBMCs or T cells enriched from blood (not recorded which). Source of these receptors: a young man who had recovered from COVID-19. CDR3s include the opening cysteine and the closing phenylalanine or tryptophan. A D gene is named only where the DNA matches it firmly. Only part of the rows carry a size: once, few, many, or a class if the clone is expanded.

v_gene,d_gene,j_gene,abundance,CDR3nt,CDR3aa
TRBV11-2,NA,TRBJ2-1,NA,TGTGCCAGCAGCTTTAGCGGTAAGACCTACAATGAGCAGTTCTTC,CASSFSGKTYNEQFF
TRBV19,NA,TRBJ1-1,NA,TGTGCCAGTAGTTCCGGGATGAACACTGAAGCTTTCTTT,CASSSGMNTEAFF
TRBV3-1/TRBV3-2,NA,TRBJ2-5,NA,TGTGCCAGCAGCCAAGGGGGACTTGTGGAGACCCAGTACTTC,CASSQGGLVETQYF
TRBV10-3,TRBD1,TRBJ1-2,NA,TGTGCCCTAGGCAAGGGACAGGACTATGGCTACACCTTC,CALGKGQDYGYTF
TRBV3-1/TRBV3-2,TRBD2,TRBJ2-3,NA,TGTGCCAGCAGCCAAAGACTAGCGGGATTCAGTCATACGCAGTATTTT,CASSQRLAGFSHTQYF
TRBV5-1,NA,TRBJ1-2,NA,TGCGCCAGCAGCTTTGCCCGAGACTATGGCTACACCTTC,CASSFARDYGYTF
TRBV11-2,NA,TRBJ2-7,NA,TGTGCCAGCAGCACCACGTGGGACACCACCTACGAGCAGTACTTC,CASSTTWDTTYEQYF
TRBV7-9,TRBD1,TRBJ1-2,NA,TGTGCCAGCAGCTCCCGGGACAGCTATGGCTACACCTTC,CASSSRDSYGYTF
TRBV28,TRBD1,TRBJ1-5,NA,TGTGCCAGCAGTGGGGGACAGGGTCGAAGACAGCCCCAGCATTTT,CASSGGQGRRQPQHF
TRBV13,NA,TRBJ2-4,few,TGTGCCAGCAGCATAGCCGGAACAGGGCTAGCCAAAAACATTCAGTACTTC,CASSIAGTGLAKNIQYF
TRBV7-9,NA,TRBJ1-4,NA,TGTGCCAGCACCCAAGGGGGGGGAGATGAAAAACTGTTTTTT,CASTQGGGDEKLFF
TRBV6-5,TRBD1,TRBJ1-4,NA,TGTGCCAGCACTAAGGGACAGGGCGATGAAAAACTGTTTTTT,CASTKGQGDEKLFF
TRBV10-1,NA,TRBJ2-7,few,TGCGCCAGCAGTGAGCGTGACGAGCAGTACTTC,CASSERDEQYF
TRBV19,TRBD1,TRBJ1-2,few,TGTGCCAGTAGCCCACAGGGGGCCTATGGCTACACCTTC,CASSPQGAYGYTF
TRBV5-5,NA,TRBJ1-3,once,TGTGCCAGCAGCATAGAGGTCTCTGGAAACACCATATATTTT,CASSIEVSGNTIYF
TRBV6-1,NA,TRBJ1-2,NA,TGTGCCAGCAGTGAACGGGGGGGTTTTGGCTACACCTTC,CASSERGGFGYTF
TRBV11-3,TRBD2,TRBJ2-5,NA,TGTGCCAGCAGCTTAGGGGCGAGCGGGGGGGGCCAAGAGACCCAGTACTTC,CASSLGASGGGQETQYF
TRBV19,NA,TRBJ2-1,NA,TGTGCCAGTAGTCCCGGGACCTACAATGAGCAGTTCTTC,CASSPGTYNEQFF
TRBV19,NA,TRBJ1-5,few,TGTGCCAGTATGGAGGGGAATCAGCCCCAGCATTTT,CASMEGNQPQHF
TRBV5-4,TRBD1,TRBJ1-2,NA,TGTGCCAGCAGCTTAGGACAGGGCAAACTCTATGGCTACACCTTC,CASSLGQGKLYGYTF
TRBV7-9,TRBD1,TRBJ2-3,NA,TGTGCCAGCAGCTCCACGGGACAGAGACCCACAGATACGCAGTATTTT,CASSSTGQRPTDTQYF
TRBV27,NA,TRBJ1-2,NA,TGTGCCAGCAGGTTCGGGGGGGGGATAGACTATGGCTACACCTTC,CASRFGGGIDYGYTF
TRBV29-1,TRBD2,TRBJ2-1,NA,TGCAGCGGTGTCGCGGGAGGTTACAATGAGCAGTTCTTC,CSGVAGGYNEQFF
TRBV5-1,NA,TRBJ1-2,NA,TGCGCCAGCAGCTTTGGGGTGGGGACGGGGACTAATGGCTACACCTTC,CASSFGVGTGTNGYTF
TRBV6-5,NA,TRBJ2-7,NA,TGTGCCAGCAGGTCCCCGAGCGGAGCGGTGCAGTACTTC,CASRSPSGAVQYF
TRBV6-2/TRBV6-3,NA,TRBJ1-3,NA,TGTGCCAGCAGTTACGGTCTCGGGGGGCACTCTGGAAACACCATATATTTT,CASSYGLGGHSGNTIYF
TRBV19,TRBD1,TRBJ1-5,once,TGTGCCAGTAGTGTCCGGGACAGAAATCAGCCCCAGCATTTT,CASSVRDRNQPQHF
TRBV10-2,NA,TRBJ2-7,NA,TGCGCCAGCAGTGAGATCAGGGTACCCGAGCAGTACTTC,CASSEIRVPEQYF
TRBV18,NA,TRBJ1-4,NA,TGTGCCAGCTCACCACCGAGCAGGGAGGATAATGAAAAACTGTTTTTT,CASSPPSREDNEKLFF
TRBV12-5,TRBD2,TRBJ2-5,NA,TGTGCTAGTGGTACCCCAACAGCGGGGGGACAAGAGACCCAGTACTTC,CASGTPTAGGQETQYF
TRBV9,NA,TRBJ2-7,NA,TGTGCCAGCAGCGTAGGAGGGGGCGAGCAGTACTTC,CASSVGGGEQYF
TRBV6-5,TRBD1,TRBJ1-2,NA,TGTGCCAGCAGGGGACCGGGACAGGGTGTTGATGGCTACACCTTC,CASRGPGQGVDGYTF
TRBV6-1,NA,TRBJ1-5,NA,TGTGCCAGCAGTGAAGCTTGGGGGGGCGCGGGTAATCAGCCCCAGCATTTT,CASSEAWGGAGNQPQHF
TRBV13,NA,TRBJ1-2,NA,TGTGCCAGCAGCTTTTTCTCAGGGAACCTTTATGGCTACACCTTC,CASSFFSGNLYGYTF
TRBV7-6,NA,TRBJ2-2,NA,TGTGCCAGCAGCTTACTGACAGGGAACACCGGGGAGCTGTTTTTT,CASSLLTGNTGELFF
TRBV18,NA,TRBJ1-2,NA,TGTGCCAGCTCACCGTCTGCAGACTTCTATGGCTACACCTTC,CASSPSADFYGYTF